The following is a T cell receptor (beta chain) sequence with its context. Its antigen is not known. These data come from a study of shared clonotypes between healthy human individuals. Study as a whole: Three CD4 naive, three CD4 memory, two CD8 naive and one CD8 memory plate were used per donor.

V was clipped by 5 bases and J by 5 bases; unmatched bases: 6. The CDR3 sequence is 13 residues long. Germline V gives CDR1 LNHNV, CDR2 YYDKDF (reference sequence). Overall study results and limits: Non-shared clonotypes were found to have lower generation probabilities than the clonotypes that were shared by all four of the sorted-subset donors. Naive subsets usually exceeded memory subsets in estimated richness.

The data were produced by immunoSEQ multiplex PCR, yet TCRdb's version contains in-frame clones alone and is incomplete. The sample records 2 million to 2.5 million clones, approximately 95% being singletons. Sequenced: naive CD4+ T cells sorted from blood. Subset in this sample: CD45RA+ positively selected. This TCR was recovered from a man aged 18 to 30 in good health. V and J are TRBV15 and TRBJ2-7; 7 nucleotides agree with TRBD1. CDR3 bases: TGTGCCACCAGCCAGAGACAGGGCCACGAGCAGTACTTC. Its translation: CATSQRQGHEQYF.